Here is one T cell receptor (beta chain) with its context. Antigen unknown. The primer mix had 60 Vbeta and 13 Jbeta primers. Here immunoSEQ multiplex PCR was the method, and the copy in TCRdb shows in-frame clones only, minus some. In total, the table holds some 180,000 clones. The sample belongs to a study of cytomegalovirus exposure and HLA in healthy donors. Study summary: Among approximately 390 genotyped donors, roughly 81% fell in the Caucasian-associated ancestry cluster. Regarding the study as a whole: Across donors, sequencing depth was assumed by presence/absence analyses to be roughly uniform. V- and J-gene trimming in TCR beta was tied to a missense DCLRE1C variant by an analysis performed later.

J gave up 4 bases and V 2 bases, and 7 bases lay outside the gene matches. Germline CDR1 reads MDHEN; CDR2 reads SYDVKM. This CDR3 is 15 amino acids long. The source is a man aged 25-45 years in good health and CMV-seronegative. Sample: PBMCs. V is TRBV28 and J is TRBJ1-1; 7 nucleotides match TRBD1. Here the CDR3 DNA reads TGTGCCAGCAGTTTAAAAGGGGGCTGGAGCACTGAAGCTTTCTTT. Translating it yields CASSLKGGWSTEAFF.